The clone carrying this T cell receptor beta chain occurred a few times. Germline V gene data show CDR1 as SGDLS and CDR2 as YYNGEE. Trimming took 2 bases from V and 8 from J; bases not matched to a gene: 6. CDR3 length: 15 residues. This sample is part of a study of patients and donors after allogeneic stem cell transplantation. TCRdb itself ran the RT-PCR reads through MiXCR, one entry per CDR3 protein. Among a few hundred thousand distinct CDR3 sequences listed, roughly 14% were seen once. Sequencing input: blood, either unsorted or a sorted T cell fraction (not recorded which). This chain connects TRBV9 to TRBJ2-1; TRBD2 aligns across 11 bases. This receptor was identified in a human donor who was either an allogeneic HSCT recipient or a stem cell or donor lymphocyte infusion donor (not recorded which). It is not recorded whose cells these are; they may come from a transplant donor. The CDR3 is CASSVSGGASDEQFF. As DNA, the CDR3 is TGTGCCAGCAGCGTTAGCGGGGGGGCCTCGGATGAGCAGTTCTTC.